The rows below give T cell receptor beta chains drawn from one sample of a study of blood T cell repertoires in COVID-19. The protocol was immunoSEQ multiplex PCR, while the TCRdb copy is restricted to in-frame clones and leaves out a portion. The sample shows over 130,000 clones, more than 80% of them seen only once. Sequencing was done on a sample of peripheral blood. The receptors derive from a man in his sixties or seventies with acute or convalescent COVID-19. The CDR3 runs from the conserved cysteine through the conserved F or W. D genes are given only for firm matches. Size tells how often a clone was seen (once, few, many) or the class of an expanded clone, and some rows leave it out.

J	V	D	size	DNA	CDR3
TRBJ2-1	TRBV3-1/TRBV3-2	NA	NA	TGTGCCAGCAGCCGAAGAGGGGGCAATGAGCAGTTCTTC	CASSRRGGNEQFF
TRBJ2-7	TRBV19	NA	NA	TGTGCCAGTAGTACCCCCCGTAGCGGCCTGGGCTACGAGCAGTACTTC	CASSTPRSGLGYEQYF
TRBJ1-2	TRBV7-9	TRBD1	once	TGTGCCAGCAGCCCCCGGACAGGGGACACTGGCTACACCTTC	CASSPRTGDTGYTF
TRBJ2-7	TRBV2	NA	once	TGTGCCAGCAGCCCTAGGGTAGGGCTAGCGAGGGGCGAGCAGTACTTC	CASSPRVGLARGEQYF
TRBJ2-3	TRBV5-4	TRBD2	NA	TGTGCCAGCAGCTCAACCCTTCTAGCGGGGGGAGATACGCAGTATTTT	CASSSTLLAGGDTQYF
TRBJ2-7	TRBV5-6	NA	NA	TGTGCCAGCAGCGCCTGGAGTTACGAGCAGTACTTC	CASSAWSYEQYF
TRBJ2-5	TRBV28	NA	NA	TGTGCCAGCAGTTCCCCCGCCCAGGAGACCCAGTACTTC	CASSSPAQETQYF
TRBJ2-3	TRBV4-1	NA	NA	TGCGCCAGCAGCCAAGAGTATAGCTCCGATACGCAGTATTTT	CASSQEYSSDTQYF
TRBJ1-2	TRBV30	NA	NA	TGTGCCTGGACCCCTTCGTGGGTCAGCGACTACTATGGCTACACCTTC	CAWTPSWVSDYYGYTF
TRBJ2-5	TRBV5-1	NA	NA	TGCGCCAGCAGCTCCTTAGAGACCCAGTACTTC	CASSSLETQYF
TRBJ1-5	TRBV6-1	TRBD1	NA	TGTGCCAGCAGTGGGCCCCGGGACAGGGTATCATATAGCAATCAGCCCCAGCATTTT	CASSGPRDRVSYSNQPQHF
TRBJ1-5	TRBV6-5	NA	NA	TGTGCCAGCAGTCCGGTCGCGGGCCAGCCCCAGCATTTT	CASSPVAGQPQHF
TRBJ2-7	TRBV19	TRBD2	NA	TGTGCCAGTAGCAGAGGACTAGCGGGGAATTACGAGCAGTACTTC	CASSRGLAGNYEQYF
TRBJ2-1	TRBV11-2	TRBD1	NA	TGTGCCAGCAGGCGGACAGGGGGCGGACTGGTCGATGAGCAGTTCTTC	CASRRTGGGLVDEQFF
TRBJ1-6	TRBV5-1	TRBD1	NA	TGCGCCAGCAGCCGAGTGACAGGGGGCAGTTCACCCCTCCACTTT	CASSRVTGGSSPLHF
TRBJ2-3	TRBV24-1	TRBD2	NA	TGTGCCACCAGTGACATCGGGACTAGCGGGAGGGGAACCACAGATACGCAGTATTTT	CATSDIGTSGRGTTDTQYF
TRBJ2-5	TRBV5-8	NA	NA	TGTGCCAGCAGCTTGAACAGGGACGGGACCCAGTACTTC	CASSLNRDGTQYF
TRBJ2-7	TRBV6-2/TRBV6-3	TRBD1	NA	TGTGCCAGCCGCCGGGGACAGGGCTCCTACGAGCAGTACTTC	CASRRGQGSYEQYF
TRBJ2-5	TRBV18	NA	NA	TGTGCCAGCTCACCAACGATAGGGGCAGGGGAGACCCAGTACTTC	CASSPTIGAGETQYF
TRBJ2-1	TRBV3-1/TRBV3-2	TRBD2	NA	TGTGCCAGCAGCCAAGATGTGGCTAGCGGTGAGCAGTTCTTC	CASSQDVASGEQFF
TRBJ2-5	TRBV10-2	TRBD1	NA	TGCGCCAGCAGTGAGTCGGGGACAGGGGAGGAGACCCAGTACTTC	CASSESGTGEETQYF
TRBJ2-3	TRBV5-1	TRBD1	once	TGCGCCAGCAGCACAGGGGACGGCAGCACAGATACGCAGTATTTT	CASSTGDGSTDTQYF
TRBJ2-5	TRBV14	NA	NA	TGTGCCAGCAGCCAAGATTTGTTTTCGGGGACCCAGTACTTC	CASSQDLFSGTQYF